This T cell receptor beta chain originates from a study of Graves' ophthalmopathy and Graves' hyperthyroidism. For the study at large: Before any treatment, peripheral blood was taken at the initial diagnosis.

RNA transcripts were the template, and TCR beta CDR3 regions were amplified from them. Investigators did first-round RT-PCR with HTBI primers, then second-round multiplex PCR. Each CDR3 protein is one row after TCRdb ran MiXCR on the multiplex PCR reads. The data show 660,000 or so distinct CDR3 sequences, about 40% seen once. V was cut by 5 bases and J by 4 bases, with 23 bases left in between. CDR3 length equals 17 residues. Per germline, CDR1 SNHLY and CDR2 FYNNEI. General study results and limits: Stable hyperthyroidism and ophthalmopathy were told apart by a 13-signature model, which achieved approximately 87% sensitivity and over 65% specificity. With about 71% sensitivity and approximately 72% specificity, the model predicted ophthalmopathy progression.

This clonotype turned up a few times. As yet, its antigen is unknown. The TCR originated in an adult man with Graves' ophthalmopathy. The specimen sequenced was peripheral blood. This chain links TRBV2 with TRBJ1-2; no definite D call. The CDR3: CASSPTPKLEGGYGYTF. The CDR3 DNA is TGTGCCAGCAGTCCGACCCCTAAGTTGGAGGGAGGCTATGGCTACACCTTC.